A selection of T cell receptor beta chains follows, all from one sample in a study of human CD4 T cells and Enterobacteriaceae. Sequencing used immunoSEQ multiplex PCR; TCRdb keeps in-frame clones, though not all of them. The top ten clones hold around 0.88% of a sample with fewer than 35,000 clones, approximately 78% of them seen once. Sequences were obtained from memory CD4+ T cells from blood. The receptor set was obtained from a human donor in good health. CDR3s include the opening cysteine and the closing phenylalanine or tryptophan. A D gene is named only where the DNA matches it firmly. Rows give clone size only sometimes, using once, few, many, or a class for an expanded clone.

>TRBV30|-|-|TRBJ1-3
CAWSVSGALGNTIYF
TGTGCCTGGAGTGTATCGGGGGCCTTGGGAAACACCATATATTTT
>TRBV7-2|-|-|TRBJ1-4
CASSLAFRGNEKLFF
TGTGCCAGCAGCTTAGCTTTTCGGGGGAATGAAAAACTGTTTTTT
>TRBV5-1|few|-|TRBJ1-5
CASSLAGLNQPQHF
TGCGCCAGCAGCTTGGCCGGACTCAATCAGCCCCAGCATTTT
>TRBV5-6|-|TRBD1|TRBJ1-4
CASSQKLTGPNEKLFF
TGTGCCAGCAGCCAAAAACTGACAGGGCCAAATGAAAAACTGTTTTTT
>TRBV7-6|-|TRBD1|TRBJ2-2
CASSLELTGTASGELFF
TGTGCCAGCAGCTTAGAGCTAACCGGGACAGCTTCCGGGGAGCTGTTTTTT
>TRBV5-8|-|TRBD2|TRBJ2-3
CASISSGLTDTQYF
TGTGCCAGCATCTCTAGCGGGCTCACAGATACGCAGTATTTT
>TRBV2|-|-|TRBJ2-6
CATHPGLLSGANVLTF
TGTGCCACGCACCCGGGACTCCTCTCTGGGGCCAACGTCCTGACTTTC
>TRBV4-1|-|TRBD1|TRBJ2-7
CASSQRTGSLFEQYF
TGCGCCAGCAGCCAAAGGACAGGCTCTCTCTTCGAGCAGTACTTC
>TRBV5-1|-|-|TRBJ2-6
CASSLDPSGSGANVLTF
TGCGCCAGCAGCTTGGACCCATCAGGGTCCGGGGCCAACGTCCTGACTTTC
>TRBV5-5|-|-|TRBJ1-4
CASSVTGSSTNEKLFF
TGTGCCAGCAGTGTGACAGGCTCGTCAACTAATGAAAAACTGTTTTTT
>TRBV5-4|-|-|TRBJ2-1
CASSSTHGGRNSHEQFF
TGTGCCAGCAGCTCCACCCATGGGGGGAGAAACAGTCATGAGCAGTTCTTC